This TCR beta chain was retrieved from a study of T cells after yellow fever vaccination. Overall study findings and caveats: Researchers noted that a small share of clonotypes showed up in both CD4 and CD8 compartments. A weaker but faster secondary response was observed, peaking on day 5 versus 15.

This clonotype was observed a few times. The antigen is undetermined. Each CDR3 protein gets one entry after TCRdb re-called the 5' RACE reads with MiXCR. The table includes 500,000 to 650,000 distinct CDR3 sequences, roughly 14% detected once. Per the germline V gene, CDR1 is SQVTM and CDR2 is ANQGSEA. The CDR3 extends over 15 amino acids. V shed 4 bases and J 0 bases; nucleotides not matched to a gene: 5. The chain uses TRBV29-1 and TRBJ1-3; 8 bases agree with TRBD1. Sequenced here: PBMCs, sampled on the day of the yellow fever booster vaccination. This sequence originates from a man younger than 40 who received the YFV17D yellow fever vaccine. CDR3 sequence reads: CSVGTGPISGNTIYF. CDR3 DNA sequence: TGCAGCGTTGGGACAGGGCCAATCTCTGGAAACACCATATATTTT.